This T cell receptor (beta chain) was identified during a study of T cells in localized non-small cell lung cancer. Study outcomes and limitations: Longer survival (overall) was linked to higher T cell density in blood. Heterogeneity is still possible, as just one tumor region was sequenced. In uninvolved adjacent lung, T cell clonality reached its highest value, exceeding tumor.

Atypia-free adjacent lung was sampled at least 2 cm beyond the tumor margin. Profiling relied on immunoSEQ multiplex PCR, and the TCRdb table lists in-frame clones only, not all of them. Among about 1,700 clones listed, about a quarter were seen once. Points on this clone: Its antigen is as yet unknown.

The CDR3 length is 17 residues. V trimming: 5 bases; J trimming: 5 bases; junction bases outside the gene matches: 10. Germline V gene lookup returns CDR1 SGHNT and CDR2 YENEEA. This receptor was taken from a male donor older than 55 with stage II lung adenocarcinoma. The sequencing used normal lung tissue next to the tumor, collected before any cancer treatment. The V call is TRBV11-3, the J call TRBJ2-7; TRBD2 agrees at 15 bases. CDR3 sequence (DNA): TGTGCCAGCAGCCAGGGACTAGCGGGAGGCGGTCGGGACGAGCAGTACTTC. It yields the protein CASSQGLAGGGRDEQYF.